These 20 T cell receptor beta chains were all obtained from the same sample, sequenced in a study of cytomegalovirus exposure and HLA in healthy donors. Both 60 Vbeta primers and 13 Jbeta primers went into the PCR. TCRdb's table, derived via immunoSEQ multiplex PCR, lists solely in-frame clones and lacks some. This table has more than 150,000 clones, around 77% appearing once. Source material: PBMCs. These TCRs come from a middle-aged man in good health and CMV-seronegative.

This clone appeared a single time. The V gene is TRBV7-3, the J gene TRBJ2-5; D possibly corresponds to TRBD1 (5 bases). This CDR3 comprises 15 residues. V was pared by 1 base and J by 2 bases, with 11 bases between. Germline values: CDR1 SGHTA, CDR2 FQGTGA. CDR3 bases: TGTGCCAGCAGCTTAATTCAGGGAAGACAAGAGACCCAGTACTTC. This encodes CASSLIQGRQETQYF.

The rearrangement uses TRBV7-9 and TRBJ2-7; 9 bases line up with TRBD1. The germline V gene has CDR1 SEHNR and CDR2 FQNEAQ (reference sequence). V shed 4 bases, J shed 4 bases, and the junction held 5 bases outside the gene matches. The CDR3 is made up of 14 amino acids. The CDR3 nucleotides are TGTGCCAGCAGCTCTCGGGACAGGGTATACGAGCAGTACTTC. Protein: CASSSRDRVYEQYF.

CDR3 sequence reads: CAWRGGGRADTQYF. DNA of the CDR3: TGTGCCTGGAGGGGAGGGGGAAGGGCAGATACGCAGTATTTT. This chain connects TRBV30 to TRBJ2-3, with D possibly TRBD2 on 7 matching bases. The CDR3 sequence is 14 residues long. V gave up 3 bases and J gave up 4 bases, with 14 bases separating them. Germline V gene lookup returns CDR1 GTSNPN and CDR2 SVGIG (reference sequence).

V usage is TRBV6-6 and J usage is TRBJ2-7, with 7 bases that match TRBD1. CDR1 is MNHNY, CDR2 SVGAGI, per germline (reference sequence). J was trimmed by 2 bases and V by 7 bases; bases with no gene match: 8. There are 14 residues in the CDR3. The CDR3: CASNMDGTAYEQYF. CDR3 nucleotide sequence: TGTGCCAGCAATATGGACGGGACAGCCTACGAGCAGTACTTC.

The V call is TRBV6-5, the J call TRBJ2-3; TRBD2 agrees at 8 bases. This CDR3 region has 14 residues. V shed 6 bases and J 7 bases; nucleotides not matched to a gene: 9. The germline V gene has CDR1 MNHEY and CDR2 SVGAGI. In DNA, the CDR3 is TGTGCCAGCAGCGAAGCGGGAGACCCTAATACGCAGTATTTT. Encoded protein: CASSEAGDPNTQYF.

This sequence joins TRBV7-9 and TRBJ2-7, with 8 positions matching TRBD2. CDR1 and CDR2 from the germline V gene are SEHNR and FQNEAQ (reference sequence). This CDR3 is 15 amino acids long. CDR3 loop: CSSSLLAAPTYEQYV. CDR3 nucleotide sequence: TGTTCCAGCAGTTTACTAGCGGCACCAACCTACGAGCAGTACGTC.

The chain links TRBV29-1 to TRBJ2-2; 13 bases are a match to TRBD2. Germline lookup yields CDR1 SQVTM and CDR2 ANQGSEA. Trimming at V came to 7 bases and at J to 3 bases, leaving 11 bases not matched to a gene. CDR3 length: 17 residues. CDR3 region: CSAIGLAGESYTGELFF. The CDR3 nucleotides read TGCAGCGCTATAGGACTAGCGGGAGAATCTTACACCGGGGAGCTGTTTTTT.

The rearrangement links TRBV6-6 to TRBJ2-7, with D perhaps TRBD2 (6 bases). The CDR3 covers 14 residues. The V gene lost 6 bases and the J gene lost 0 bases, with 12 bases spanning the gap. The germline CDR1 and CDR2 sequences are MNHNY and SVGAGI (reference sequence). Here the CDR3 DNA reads TGTGCCAGCAGGCGGGGCTATAGCTCCTACGAGCAGTACTTC. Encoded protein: CASRRGYSSYEQYF.

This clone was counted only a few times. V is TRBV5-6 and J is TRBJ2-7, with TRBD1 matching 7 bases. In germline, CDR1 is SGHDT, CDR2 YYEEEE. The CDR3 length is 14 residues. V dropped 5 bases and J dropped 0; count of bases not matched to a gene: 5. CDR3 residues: CASRRGQNSYEQYV. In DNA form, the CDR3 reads TGTGCCAGCAGAAGGGGACAGAACTCCTACGAGCAGTACGTC.

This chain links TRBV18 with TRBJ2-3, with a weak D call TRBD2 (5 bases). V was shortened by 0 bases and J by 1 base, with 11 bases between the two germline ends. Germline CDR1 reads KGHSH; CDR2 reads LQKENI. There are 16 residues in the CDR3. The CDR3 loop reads CASSPPEGLGTDTQYF. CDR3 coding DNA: TGTGCCAGCTCACCACCCGAGGGTTTGGGCACAGATACGCAGTATTTT.

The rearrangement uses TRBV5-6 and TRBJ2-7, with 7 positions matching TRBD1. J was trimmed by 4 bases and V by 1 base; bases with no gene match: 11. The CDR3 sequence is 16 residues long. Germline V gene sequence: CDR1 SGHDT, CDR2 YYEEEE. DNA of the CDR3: TGTGCCAGCAGCTTGACCGTTGGGACAGAGTTGTACGAGCAGTACTTC. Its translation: CASSLTVGTELYEQYF.

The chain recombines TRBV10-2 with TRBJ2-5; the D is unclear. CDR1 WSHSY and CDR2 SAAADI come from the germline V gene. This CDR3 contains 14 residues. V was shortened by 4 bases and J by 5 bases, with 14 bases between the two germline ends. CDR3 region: CASSGLSARETQYF. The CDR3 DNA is TGCGCCAGCAGTGGCCTGAGTGCTCGGGAGACCCAGTACTTC.

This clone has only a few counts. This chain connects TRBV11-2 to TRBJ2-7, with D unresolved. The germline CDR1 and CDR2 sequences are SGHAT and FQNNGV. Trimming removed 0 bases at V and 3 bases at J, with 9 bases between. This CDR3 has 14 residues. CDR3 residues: CASSLDTRRYEQYF. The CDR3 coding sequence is TGTGCCAGCAGCTTAGATACGCGGCGCTACGAGCAGTACTTC.

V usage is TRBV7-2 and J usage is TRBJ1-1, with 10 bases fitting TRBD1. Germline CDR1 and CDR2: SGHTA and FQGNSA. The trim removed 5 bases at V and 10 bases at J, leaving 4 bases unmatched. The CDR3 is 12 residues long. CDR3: CASSTRTGGAFF. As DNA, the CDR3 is TGTGCCAGCAGCACAAGGACAGGGGGAGCTTTCTTT.

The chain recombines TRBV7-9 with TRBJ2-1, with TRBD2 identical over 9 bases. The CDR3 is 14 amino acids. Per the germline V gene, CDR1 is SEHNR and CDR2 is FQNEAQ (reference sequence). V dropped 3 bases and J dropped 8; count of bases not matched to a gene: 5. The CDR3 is CASSLASGTHEQFF. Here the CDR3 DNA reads TGTGCCAGCAGCTTGGCTAGCGGGACCCATGAGCAGTTCTTC.

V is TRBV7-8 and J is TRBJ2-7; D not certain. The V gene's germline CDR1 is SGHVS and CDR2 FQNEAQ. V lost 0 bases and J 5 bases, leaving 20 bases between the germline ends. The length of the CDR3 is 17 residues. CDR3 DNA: TGTGCCAGCAGCTTAGCGCTTAGCCCTTCCCCAACGGACGAGCAGTACTTC. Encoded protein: CASSLALSPSPTDEQYF.

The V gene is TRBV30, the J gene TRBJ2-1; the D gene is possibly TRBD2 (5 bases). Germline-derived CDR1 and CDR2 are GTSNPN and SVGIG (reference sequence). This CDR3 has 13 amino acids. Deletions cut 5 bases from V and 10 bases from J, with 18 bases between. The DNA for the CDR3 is TGTGCCTGGTTAAGCGGTCCCACGGGGGAGCAGTTCTTC. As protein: CAWLSGPTGEQFF.

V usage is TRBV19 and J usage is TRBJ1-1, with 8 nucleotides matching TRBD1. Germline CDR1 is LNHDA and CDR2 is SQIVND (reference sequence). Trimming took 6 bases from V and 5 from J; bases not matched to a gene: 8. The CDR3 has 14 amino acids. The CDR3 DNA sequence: TGTGCCAGTAGGGGTGGACAGGGCTTTACTGAAGCTTTCTTT. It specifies CASRGGQGFTEAFF.

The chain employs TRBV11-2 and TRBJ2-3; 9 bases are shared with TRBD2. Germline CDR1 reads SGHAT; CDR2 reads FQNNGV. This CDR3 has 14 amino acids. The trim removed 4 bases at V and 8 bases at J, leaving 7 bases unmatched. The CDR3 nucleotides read TGTGCCAGCAGCTGGGGCGGGAGGGCGGGTACGCAGTATTTT. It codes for CASSWGGRAGTQYF.

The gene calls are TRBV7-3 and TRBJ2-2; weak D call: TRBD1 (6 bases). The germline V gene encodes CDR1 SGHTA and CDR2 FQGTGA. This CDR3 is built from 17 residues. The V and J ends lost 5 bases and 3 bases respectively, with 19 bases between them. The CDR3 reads CASSPLQGIGHTGELFF. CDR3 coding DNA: TGTGCCAGCAGCCCCTTGCAGGGGATCGGACACACCGGGGAGCTGTTTTTT.